This passage covers 27 T cell receptor beta chains from one sample sequenced in a study of blood T cells in healthy people across ages. With a J-beta primer mix and a sample-barcoded 5' primer, a second PCR ran roughly 6 to 11 cycles. TCRdb itself ran the 5' RACE reads through MiXCR, one entry per CDR3 protein. This table holds roughly 1,500,000 distinct CDR3 sequences, almost 35% found once. The sequenced sample consisted of blood. The receptors come from a woman under 40 in good health.

This rearrangement joins TRBV15 to TRBJ2-1; perhaps D is TRBD1 or TRBD2 (6 bases each). The CDR3 has 15 residues. The germline V gene encodes CDR1 LNHNV and CDR2 YYDKDF (reference sequence). The V gene lost 5 bases and the J gene lost 2 bases, with 13 bases spanning the gap. CDR3 sequence reads: CATSRGGTAYNEQFF. The CDR3 bases are TGTGCCACCAGCCGAGGGGGGACCGCCTACAATGAGCAGTTCTTC.

Of note for this clonotype: The junction differs from germline at one of its ends, possibly a read error. The rearrangement uses TRBV10-1 and TRBJ2-5; 11 positions agree with TRBD2. Germline CDR1 and CDR2: WNHNN and SYGVQD (reference sequence). This CDR3 is 18 amino acids long. The CDR3 bases are TGCTCCAGCAGTGGGACTAGCGGCAATACATTTCGATCGGAGACCCAGTACTTC. The encoded protein is CSSSGTSGNTFRSETQYF.

This chain links TRBV7-3 with TRBJ2-1; 9 bases fit TRBD1. Germline V lookup: CDR1 SGHTA, CDR2 FQGTGA. After removal of 3 bases from V and 6 bases from J, the junction contained 9 bases not matched to a gene. The CDR3 runs 16 residues. This CDR3 reads CASSLSAGQGPNEQFF. In DNA, the CDR3 is TGTGCCAGCAGCTTGTCTGCGGGACAGGGTCCCAATGAGCAGTTCTTC.

This clonotype was recorded a few times. The chain links TRBV6-1 to TRBJ2-1; D might be TRBD2 (5 bases). Germline V gives CDR1 MNHNS, CDR2 SASEGT. This CDR3 spans 15 amino acids. V shed 2 bases and J shed 4 bases, with 12 bases lying between them. The CDR3 is CASSERSGVYNEQFF. CDR3 DNA: TGTGCCAGCAGTGAACGAAGCGGAGTATACAATGAGCAGTTCTTC.

This chain links TRBV3-1 with TRBJ2-1; 14 bases are a match to TRBD2. CDR1 and CDR2 from the germline V gene are LGHDT and YNNKEL (reference sequence). CDR3 length equals 21 residues. V lost 1 base and J lost 1; bases outside the gene matches: 12. The CDR3 spells CASSQVGVGLAGVISYNEQFF. The CDR3 DNA reads TGTGCCAGCAGCCAAGTCGGGGTGGGACTAGCGGGAGTTATTTCCTACAATGAGCAGTTCTTC.

The chain is built from TRBV10-3 and TRBJ2-2; weak D call: TRBD1 (6 bases). V dropped 3 bases and J dropped 0 bases, with 11 bases sitting between them. The CDR3 extends over 16 amino acids. Germline V gives CDR1 ENHRY, CDR2 SYGVKD. The CDR3 DNA sequence: TGTGCCATCAGTGATCCGGGACAAACGAACACCGGGGAGCTGTTTTTT. The encoded protein is CAISDPGQTNTGELFF.

With respect to this clonotype: The junction departs from germline at one end; a sequencing error may be responsible. The gene calls are TRBV18 and TRBJ1-2; maybe TRBD1 (6 bases). The CDR3 totals 13 residues. From germline, CDR1 is KGHSH and CDR2 LQKENI. DNA for the CDR3: TGTACCAGCTCACCGGACAGTAACTATGGCTACACCTTC. Encoded protein: CTSSPDSNYGYTF.

This chain links TRBV20-1 with TRBJ2-5; no clear D gene. Germline lookup yields CDR1 DFQATT and CDR2 SNEGSKA (reference sequence). V was clipped by 2 bases and J by 4 bases, with 17 bases between them. The CDR3 covers 15 residues. This CDR3 is CSARQRALWGETQYF. For the CDR3, the DNA is TGCAGTGCTAGACAAAGGGCCTTATGGGGAGAGACCCAGTACTTC.

This clonotype was observed a handful of times. The chain combines TRBV25-1 with TRBJ2-4; D is uncertain. CDR1 MGHDK and CDR2 SYGVNS come from the germline V gene. CDR3 length: 23 residues. The V end was cut by 9 bases, the J end by 13 bases, with 52 bases between. Here the CDR3 reads CARIGSNLSPRSSAPRPGVEQYF. The CDR3 bases are TGTGCCAGGATAGGGTCAAACCTGTCACCCAGATCGTCAGCGCCGAGGCCTGGGGTAGAGCAGTACTTC.

The chain links TRBV9 to TRBJ1-2; D gene uncertain. The CDR3 is made up of 12 amino acids. V lost 3 bases, J lost 8 bases, and 11 bases lay in between. Germline loops: CDR1 SGDLS, CDR2 YYNGEE. CDR3 sequence reads: CASSAPNLGYTF. CDR3 in DNA: TGTGCCAGCAGCGCCCCTAACTTGGGCTACACCTTC. Full variable domain (remainder filled in from reference TRBV9 and TRBJ1-2): DSGVTQTPKHLITATGQRVTLRCSPRSGDLSVYWYQQSLDQGLQFLIQYYNGEERAKGNILERFSAQQFPDLHSELNLSSLELGDSALYFCASSAPNLGYTFGSGTRLTVV.

The chain couples TRBV20-1 to TRBJ1-5; D is possibly TRBD1 (5 bases). CDR3 size: 12 residues. Germline V CDR1 and CDR2: DFQATT, SNEGSKA (reference sequence). V lost 5 bases to trimming and J lost 4 bases, with 9 bases between them. CDR3 coding DNA: TGCAGTGCTCCGGGGCAGAATCAGCCCCAGCATTTT. Encoded protein: CSAPGQNQPQHF.

In its sample, this clonotype was seen many times. This chain joins TRBV11-2 and TRBJ2-5; 8 nucleotides align to TRBD1. The junction had 5 bases not matched to a gene; V was cut back by 5 bases and J by 3 bases. CDR1 SGHAT and CDR2 FQNNGV come from the germline V gene. There are 14 residues in the CDR3. This CDR3 is CASSTRTGKETQYF. The CDR3 nucleotides are TGTGCCAGCAGCACCCGGACAGGGAAAGAGACCCAGTACTTC.

Comments on this clonotype: This CDR3 fails to terminate in the conserved phenylalanine or tryptophan, so it likely reflects a read error. The chain uses TRBV3-1 and TRBJ2-3, with D possibly matching TRBD1 (6 bases). There are 13 residues in the CDR3. Germline V gene data show CDR1 as LGHDT and CDR2 as YNNKEL (reference sequence). The ends were cut back, 5 bases at V and 6 bases at J, with 12 bases in the middle. Here the CDR3 reads CASSRQELDTQYL. CDR3 nucleotides: TGTGCCAGCAGCAGACAGGAGCTTGATACGCAGTATCTT.

This clonotype showed up just a few times. The chain employs TRBV6-4 and TRBJ2-7; perhaps TRBD1 as D (6 bases). V was clipped by 10 bases and J by 2 bases, with 18 bases between them. The length of the CDR3 is 14 residues. Germline CDR1 and CDR2: MRHNA and SNTAGT. The CDR3 DNA follows: TGTGCCATCCGACAGGACTCAGGCACCTACGAGCAGTACTTC. The encoded protein is CAIRQDSGTYEQYF.

This sequence joins TRBV29-1 and TRBJ1-2, with 7 bases matching TRBD1. Per germline, CDR1 SQVTM and CDR2 ANQGSEA. Germline trimming cut 7 bases from V and 8 bases from J; bases unmatched to any gene: 13. The CDR3 totals 13 residues. CDR3 loop: CSGKTGSREGYTF. In nucleotides, the CDR3 is TGCAGCGGCAAGACAGGGTCTCGCGAAGGCTACACCTTC.

The chain joins TRBV29-1 to TRBJ2-3, with a possible D match to TRBD2 (5 bases). Germline CDR1 and CDR2: SQVTM and ANQGSEA. This CDR3 region has 13 residues. V was shortened by 8 bases and J by 4 bases, with 16 bases between the two germline ends. CDR3 region: CSIPLVISDTQYF. The CDR3 coding sequence is TGCAGCATTCCACTAGTAATCTCAGATACGCAGTATTTT.

The chain couples TRBV20-1 to TRBJ2-4; TRBD2 aligns across 11 bases. With V trimmed by 3 bases and J by 13 bases, 20 bases remained unmatched. CDR1 DFQATT and CDR2 SNEGSKA come from the germline V gene (reference sequence). This CDR3 has 17 amino acids. In DNA, the CDR3 is TGCAGTGCTAGTCAGCCCCACCGACTAGCGGGAAGGGGTGAGCAGTACTTC. It specifies CSASQPHRLAGRGEQYF.

This clonotype was observed a few times. Here the CDR3 DNA reads TGTGCCAGCAGTTTACAGGGGATCCCGGTTAATTCACCCCTCCACTTT. As protein: CASSLQGIPVNSPLHF. The rearrangement uses TRBV27 and TRBJ1-6, with D possibly TRBD1 on 6 matching bases. There are 16 residues in the CDR3. Germline assignment: CDR1 MNHEY and CDR2 SMNVEV (reference sequence). The V end was cut by 2 bases, the J end by 6 bases, with 14 bases between.

The gene calls are TRBV6-1 and TRBJ1-1; unclear D gene. This CDR3 contains 13 residues. Looked up from germline, CDR1 is MNHNS and CDR2 is SASEGT. Trimming stripped 7 bases from V and 0 bases from J, with 9 bases between. The CDR3 bases are TGTGCCAGCAAGGAGATCTTGAACACTGAAGCTTTCTTT. As protein: CASKEILNTEAFF.

V gene TRBV9 combines with J gene TRBJ2-7, with D tentatively TRBD1 (6 bases). There are 15 residues in the CDR3. Germline loops: CDR1 SGDLS, CDR2 YYNGEE. Trimming stripped 2 bases from V and 4 bases from J, with 16 bases between. The chain's CDR3 is CASSVQGSEGYEQYF. The CDR3 DNA follows: TGTGCCAGCAGCGTTCAGGGGAGTGAGGGGTACGAGCAGTACTTC.

At least ten counts were recorded for this clonotype. The genes are TRBV7-2 and TRBJ2-7; D may be TRBD2 (6 bases). Trimming took off 0 bases at V and 1 base at J, with 10 bases between the two ends. This CDR3 region has 15 residues. The germline V gene encodes CDR1 SGHTA and CDR2 FQGNSA. The CDR3 loop reads CASSLAVSGSYEQYF. In DNA, the CDR3 is TGTGCCAGCAGCTTAGCGGTTAGCGGATCCTACGAGCAGTACTTC.

This clonotype has more than one count but fewer than ten. This chain links TRBV12-3 or TRBV12-4 with TRBJ2-3; D is perhaps TRBD1 or TRBD2 (5 bases each). Trimming shortened V by 5 bases and J by 4 bases, and 19 bases separated the two germline ends. The CDR3 length is 16 residues. The CDR3 sequence is CASSTQGVRVPDTQYF. The CDR3 DNA is TGTGCCAGCAGTACCCAGGGAGTGAGAGTCCCAGATACGCAGTATTTT.

The V call is TRBV27, the J call TRBJ1-1, with 8 bases lining up with TRBD1. This CDR3 has 15 amino acids. Germline CDR1 and CDR2: MNHEY and SMNVEV (reference sequence). V trimming: 2 bases; J trimming: 7 bases; junction bases outside the gene matches: 9. CDR3 sequence: CASSLVRGLGIEAFF. The DNA for the CDR3 is TGTGCCAGCAGTTTAGTCAGGGGGCTTGGAATTGAAGCTTTCTTT.

The chain has TRBV5-5 and TRBJ2-2; D remains unclear. The CDR3 is made up of 15 amino acids. The ends were cut back, 2 bases at V and 4 bases at J, with 12 bases in the middle. Germline V gene sequence: CDR1 SGHKS, CDR2 YYEKEE (reference sequence). Here the CDR3 DNA reads TGTGCCAGCAGCTTAGTAACCACTACCACCGGGGAGCTGTTTTTT. It encodes CASSLVTTTTGELFF.

This rearrangement joins TRBV7-7 to TRBJ2-7; TRBD1 might be the D (5 bases). This CDR3 is built from 17 residues. Deletions cut 3 bases from V and 0 bases from J, with 18 bases between. Per germline, CDR1 SSHAT and CDR2 FNYEAQ (reference sequence). CDR3 DNA sequence: TGTGCCAGCAGCTTTTACTCGGCAGGGATTAGCTCCTACGAGCAGTACTTC. The encoded protein is CASSFYSAGISSYEQYF.

In the case of this clonotype: An end of the junction differs from the germline gene, which may be a read error. The CDR3 loop is CATSRPGPRGSRANVLTF. CDR3 DNA sequence: TGTGCCACCAGCAGACCGGGACCGAGGGGCTCTAGGGCCAACGTCCTGACTTTC. The chain recombines TRBV15 with TRBJ2-6; possibly TRBD1 or TRBD2 for D (5 bases each). The CDR3 consists of 18 residues. Germline V gene lookup returns CDR1 LNHNV and CDR2 YYDKDF (reference sequence).

This clonotype has only one observation. An end of the junction does not agree with germline; a read error may underlie this. The V call is TRBV6-5, the J call TRBJ2-5; D is ambiguous. The CDR3 totals 14 residues. Germline V CDR1 and CDR2: MNHEY, SVGAGI. CDR3 bases: TGTGCCAGCAGTTACCGGAACAGTAAAGAGGCCCAGTACTTC. Its protein is CASSYRNSKEAQYF.